The next 11 T cell receptor beta chains were all read from a single sample in a study of T cell responses to AZD1222 COVID-19 vaccine. Repertoires were generated with immunoSEQ multiplex PCR, while TCRdb's copy carries only in-frame clones and drops some. The sample records almost 50,000 clones, 79% being singletons. The sequencing used peripheral blood, collected on day 0 of MenACWY control vaccination. Receptors originate from an adult in good health.

This chain connects TRBV30 to TRBJ2-2; D gene uncertain. V lost 0 bases and J 2 bases, leaving 7 bases between the germline ends. CDR3 length equals 14 residues. In germline, CDR1 is GTSNPN, CDR2 SVGIG (reference sequence). CDR3 residues: CAWSVGLNTGELFF. The CDR3 nucleotides read TGTGCCTGGAGTGTTGGCCTCAACACCGGGGAGCTGTTTTTT.

The chain combines TRBV18 with TRBJ2-7; D may be TRBD1 or TRBD2 (5 bases each). Germline lookup yields CDR1 KGHSH and CDR2 LQKENI. The CDR3 has 17 residues. V lost 2 bases and J lost 5, with 22 bases in between. For the CDR3, the DNA is TGTGCCAGCTCACCAGAGAGGGGAAGGGGTACGAGGAACGAGCAGTACTTC. Its protein is CASSPERGRGTRNEQYF.

This sequence joins TRBV4-1 and TRBJ2-7; 9 nucleotides match TRBD2. The length of the CDR3 is 15 residues. CDR1 and CDR2 (germline): MGHRA, YSYEKL. Trimming took 3 bases from V and 2 from J; bases not matched to a gene: 5. The CDR3 loop reads CASSQSTSGTYEQYF. In nucleotides, the CDR3 is TGCGCCAGCAGCCAGTCGACTAGCGGTACCTACGAGCAGTACTTC.

The chain recombines TRBV7-8 with TRBJ1-4, with 7 bases matching TRBD1. The CDR3 extends over 14 amino acids. CDR1 is SGHVS, CDR2 FQNEAQ, per germline. V lost 6 bases to trimming and J lost 8 bases; unmatched junction nucleotides: 9. The DNA for the CDR3 is TGTGCCAGCAGTCTGAGGGGGCGTCAGGAAAAACTGTTTTTT. It is translated as CASSLRGRQEKLFF. Full variable domain (remainder filled in from reference TRBV7-8 and TRBJ1-4): GAGVSQSPRYKVAKRGQDVALRCDPISGHVSLFWYQQALGQGPEFLTYFQNEAQLDKSGLPSDRFFAERPEGSVSTLKIQRTQQEDSAVYLCASSLRGRQEKLFFGSGTQLSVL.

V gene TRBV5-4 combines with J gene TRBJ2-2, with D perhaps matching TRBD2 (5 bases). Germline CDR1 SGHNT, CDR2 YYREEE (reference sequence). This CDR3 spans 16 amino acids. Trimming left V 4 bases short and J 5 bases short, with 18 bases between. The CDR3 DNA sequence: TGTGCCAGCAGCCCGAGGGCAGGTGAACAGACCGGGGAGCTGTTTTTT. This codes for CASSPRAGEQTGELFF.

V usage is TRBV9 and J usage is TRBJ1-4; no definite D call. V dropped 0 bases and J dropped 0 bases, with 9 bases sitting between them. Germline CDR1 is SGDLS and CDR2 is YYNGEE. The CDR3 covers 16 residues. DNA for the CDR3: TGTGCCAGCAGCGTAGGTGGGGTTGCAACTAATGAAAAACTGTTTTTT. It translates to CASSVGGVATNEKLFF.

The CDR3 spells CASSPGLFNQPQHF. Written as DNA, the CDR3 is TGTGCCAGCAGCCCAGGACTGTTCAATCAGCCCCAGCATTTT. The V call is TRBV28, the J call TRBJ1-5; D is unclear. The CDR3 covers 14 residues. Germline CDR1 reads MDHEN; CDR2 reads SYDVKM. Trimming took 6 bases from V and 3 from J, leaving 12 bases between them.

The CDR3 here is CASSPLGQGAIEAFF. In DNA, the CDR3 is TGTGCCAGCTCACCACTTGGACAGGGGGCAATTGAAGCTTTCTTT. The chain links TRBV18 to TRBJ1-1; TRBD1 matches 11 bases. Germline V gene lookup returns CDR1 KGHSH and CDR2 LQKENI. The V segment lost 1 base and the J segment 7 bases; nucleotides outside the gene matches: 5. The CDR3 extends over 15 amino acids.

This chain uses TRBV3-1 (or the pseudogene TRBV3-2) with TRBJ2-7; 7 bases fit TRBD2. The germline V gene has CDR1 LGHDT and CDR2 YNNKEL (reference sequence). With V trimmed by 0 bases and J by 6 bases, 5 bases remained unmatched. The CDR3 loop spans 14 amino acids. CDR3 protein: CASSQDLGRGEQYV. The CDR3 coding sequence is TGTGCCAGCAGCCAAGATCTTGGGAGGGGCGAGCAGTACGTC.

DNA of the CDR3: TGTGCCAGCAGTCCCGGGACAGGGGGGAAAAACATTCAGTACTTC. The encoded protein is CASSPGTGGKNIQYF. The J gene is TRBJ2-4, the V gene TRBV7-9; 11 positions match TRBD1. Germline values: CDR1 SEHNR, CDR2 FQNEAQ (reference sequence). This CDR3 is 15 amino acids long. The V segment lost 6 bases and the J segment 4 bases; nucleotides outside the gene matches: 5. Full variable domain (missing parts from reference TRBV7-9 and TRBJ2-4): DTGVSQNPRHKITKRGQNVTFRCDPISEHNRLYWYRQTLGQGPEFLTYFQNEAQLEKSRLLSDRFSAERPKGSFSTLEIQRTEQGDSAMYLCASSPGTGGKNIQYFGAGTRLSVL.

The count of this clone is one. The DNA of the CDR3 is TGTGCCAGCAGTGTCCGGGGAGGGAATGAGCAGTTCTTC. Protein sequence: CASSVRGGNEQFF. The V gene is TRBV12-3 or TRBV12-4, the J gene TRBJ2-1; 7 bases are shared with TRBD2. The CDR3 loop spans 13 amino acids. Trimming removed 5 bases from V and 7 bases from J; junction bases left unmatched: 5.